This T cell receptor beta chain derives from a study of blood T cell repertoires in COVID-19. Study background: COVID-19 samples, acute and convalescent, were from the United States, Italy and Spain. PBMCs, B-cell-depleted T cells, or T cells were the source of the cDNA or gDNA that made up the material.

Original analysis: The assay estimated nucleated cells by amplifying reference gene primers. Method: immunoSEQ multiplex PCR; TCRdb's copy keeps in-frame clones and lacks some. V and J calls and clone size are those listed in that table; D and trimming were worked out from the DNA. The repertoire has fewer than 200,000 clones, 88% of them found once; the top ten carry 2% to 2.5%. The CDR3 sequence is 15 residues long. J lost 4 bases, V lost 3 bases, and 3 bases had no gene match. Germline loops: CDR1 LNHDA, CDR2 SQIVND (reference sequence). This clonotype was obtained from a man aged 50 to 60 who had recovered from COVID-19. Sequences were obtained from peripheral blood. The chain joins TRBV19 to TRBJ2-1; 10 nucleotides line up with TRBD1. In nucleotides, the CDR3 is TGTGCCAGTAGTATGGACAGGGGGGGATACAATGAGCAGTTCTTC. Translation: CASSMDRGGYNEQFF.